The T cell receptor (beta chain) described here comes from a study of type 1 regulatory T cells. Whole-study findings and limits: Compared with non-type 1 regulatory T cells, type 1 regulatory T cells showed a more restricted TCR repertoire.

Each CDR3 protein is one row after TCRdb ran MiXCR on the reads. This sample has around 64,000 distinct CDR3 sequences; less than 25% occur once, and the top ten carry roughly 8%. This CDR3 contains 12 residues. Trimming pared 6 bases from V and 7 bases from J, leaving 9 bases between. This clonotype was counted between two and nine times. The antigen remains undetermined. The rearrangement joins TRBV12-3 or TRBV12-4 to TRBJ2-2; D might be TRBD2 (5 bases). Specimen: cultured type 1 regulatory T (Tr1) cells, either the whole culture or a sorted fraction (not recorded which). This TCR was recovered from a human donor in good health. The CDR3 coding sequence is TGTGCCAGCAGCCGGGGAATCGGGGAGCTGTTTTTT. Translation gives CASSRGIGELFF.